The 17 T cell receptor beta chains presented below share a single source sample, sequenced in a study of blood T cell repertoires in COVID-19. Profiling relied on immunoSEQ multiplex PCR, and the TCRdb table lists in-frame clones only, not all of them. The sample contains around 140,000 clones, around 90% of which appear only once. The source material was peripheral blood. These receptors all come from a man in his 70s with acute or convalescent COVID-19.

The chain employs TRBV2 and TRBJ1-4; 9 bases are shared with TRBD1. Trimming at V came to 6 bases and at J to 8 bases, leaving 7 bases not matched to a gene. Germline V gene lookup returns CDR1 SNHLY and CDR2 FYNNEI. The CDR3 covers 14 residues. The CDR3 nucleotides are TGTGCCAGCAGCAGGACAGGGGATGGAGAAAAACTGTTTTTT. Translated: CASSRTGDGEKLFF.

The V call is TRBV27, the J call TRBJ1-2; D is unresolved. CDR1 and CDR2 from the germline V gene are MNHEY and SMNVEV (reference sequence). The CDR3 has 13 residues. The V end lost 6 bases, the J end lost 4 bases, and 12 bases lay between the germline ends. For the CDR3, the DNA is TGTGCCAGCAGCCGGACGGACTTCTATGGCTACACCTTC. This sequence encodes CASSRTDFYGYTF.

The gene calls are TRBV30 and TRBJ2-1, with D tentatively TRBD2 (6 bases). CDR1 is GTSNPN, CDR2 SVGIG, per germline (reference sequence). Trimming cost V 3 bases and J 0 bases, with 6 bases left between them. The CDR3 contains 13 residues. In nucleotides, the CDR3 is TGTGCCTGGAGCGGGAGCTCCTACAATGAGCAGTTCTTC. This encodes CAWSGSSYNEQFF.

The J gene is TRBJ2-5, the V gene TRBV7-6; D is perhaps TRBD1 (6 bases). Germline CDR1 reads SGHVS; CDR2 reads FNYEAQ. Deletions cut 0 bases from V and 7 bases from J, with 12 bases between. The length of the CDR3 is 14 residues. DNA for the CDR3: TGTGCCAGCAGCTTAGCCCAGGGGCCCAGGACCCAGTACTTC. Encoded protein: CASSLAQGPRTQYF.

The V call is TRBV3-1 (or the pseudogene TRBV3-2), the J call TRBJ2-1, with 11 bases aligning to TRBD2. The V gene end was trimmed by 2 bases and the J gene end by 5 bases; junction bases not matched to a gene: 5. The CDR3 sequence is 16 residues long. CDR1 is LGHDT, CDR2 YNNKEL, per germline (reference sequence). The CDR3 DNA reads TGTGCCAGCAGCCAACGGCTAGCGGGGGGCCACAATGAGCAGTTCTTC. It encodes CASSQRLAGGHNEQFF.

Only a few counts were recorded for this clone. The CDR3 spells CASSPRGGIAQRGGELFF. CDR3 sequence (DNA): TGTGCCAGCAGCCCTCGGGGGGGAATTGCACAAAGAGGCGGGGAGCTGTTTTTT. V and J are TRBV5-4 and TRBJ2-2, with 8 bases aligning to TRBD2. This CDR3 spans 18 amino acids. Germline loops: CDR1 SGHNT, CDR2 YYREEE (reference sequence). J gave up 7 bases and V 4 bases, and 18 bases lay outside the gene matches.

The genes are TRBV11-3 and TRBJ2-5; 10 bases fit TRBD1. This CDR3 has 16 residues. Germline V CDR1 and CDR2: SGHNT, YENEEA. V dropped 1 base and J dropped 3; count of bases not matched to a gene: 5. The CDR3 loop is CASSLGDRGREETQYF. As DNA, the CDR3 is TGTGCCAGCAGCTTAGGCGACAGGGGGCGGGAAGAGACCCAGTACTTC.

The chain uses TRBV3-1 (or the pseudogene TRBV3-2) and TRBJ2-6; 9 bases are shared with TRBD1. Germline V gives CDR1 LGHDT, CDR2 YNNKEL (reference sequence). Trimming removed 4 bases from V and 1 base from J; junction bases left unmatched: 11. The CDR3 spans 19 residues. The DNA for the CDR3 is TGTGCCAGCAGCCGGAACAAGGGACAGGGATGGTCTGGGGCCAACGTCCTGACTTTC. It translates to CASSRNKGQGWSGANVLTF.

The V and J genes are TRBV19 and TRBJ2-1, with 12 positions matching TRBD2. The V and J ends lost 6 bases and 10 bases, in that order; junction bases with no gene match: 10. Germline-derived CDR1 and CDR2 are LNHDA and SQIVND (reference sequence). The CDR3 has 15 amino acids. In DNA, the CDR3 is TGTGCCAGTAGACCGCTAGCGGGGGGGCCAGGGGAGCAGTTCTTC. This translates into CASRPLAGGPGEQFF.

The genes are TRBV5-1 and TRBJ1-2; D not resolved. The CDR3 runs 16 residues. Germline V lookup: CDR1 SGHRS, CDR2 YFSETQ. Deletions cut 0 bases from V and 4 bases from J, with 16 bases between. CDR3 residues: CASSLAVQFGLYGYTF. The CDR3 nucleotides read TGCGCCAGCAGCTTGGCCGTACAGTTTGGGCTCTATGGCTACACCTTC.

The sample holds one count of this clone. The chain carries TRBV5-4 and TRBJ2-1, with TRBD1 matching 8 bases. Germline-derived CDR1 and CDR2 are SGHNT and YYREEE (reference sequence). This CDR3 comprises 15 residues. V shed 5 bases and J 7 bases; nucleotides not matched to a gene: 11. Here the CDR3 reads CASRFTGGSGNEQFF. CDR3 DNA: TGTGCCAGCAGATTTACAGGGGGTTCAGGTAATGAGCAGTTCTTC.

This clone has just one count. CDR3 loop: CASRPDRDPFGYTF. CDR3 nucleotides: TGTGCCAGCAGACCCGACAGGGACCCCTTTGGCTACACCTTC. The genes are TRBV27 and TRBJ1-2; 7 nucleotides align to TRBD1. Trimming removed 6 bases from V and 7 bases from J; junction bases left unmatched: 11. Germline assignment: CDR1 MNHEY and CDR2 SMNVEV (reference sequence). The CDR3 loop spans 14 amino acids.

The rearrangement joins TRBV7-9 to TRBJ1-4; D gene ambiguous. Germline-derived CDR1 and CDR2 are SEHNR and FQNEAQ (reference sequence). The germline V and J ends were trimmed by 3 bases and 7 bases, with 12 bases remaining between them. CDR3 size: 14 residues. This CDR3 reads CASSFGPGGEKLFF. The CDR3 nucleotides are TGTGCCAGCAGCTTCGGCCCGGGTGGTGAAAAACTGTTTTTT.

The J gene is TRBJ2-6, the V gene TRBV11-2, with 9 bases lining up with TRBD1. CDR3 length equals 17 residues. Trimming removed 0 bases from V and 2 bases from J; junction bases left unmatched: 2. CDR1 and CDR2 (germline): SGHAT, FQNNGV. CDR3 sequence (DNA): TGTGCCAGCAGCTTAGAACAGGGGGCGCCTGGGGCCAACGTCCTGACTTTC. Translating it yields CASSLEQGAPGANVLTF.

The rearrangement uses TRBV19 and TRBJ2-2, with a possible D match to TRBD1 (6 bases). The germline gives CDR1 LNHDA, CDR2 SQIVND (reference sequence). The CDR3 is 18 amino acids. V was pared by 3 bases and J by 7 bases, with 24 bases between. The chain's CDR3 is CASSIMIRVRGIGGELFF. CDR3 DNA sequence: TGTGCCAGTAGTATCATGATTCGGGTCAGGGGTATCGGCGGGGAGCTGTTTTTT. Full variable domain (remainder filled in from reference TRBV19 and TRBJ2-2): DGGITQSPKYLFRKEGQNVTLSCEQNLNHDAMYWYRQDPGQGLRLIYYSQIVNDFQKGDIAEGYSVSREKKESFPLTVTSAQKNPTAFYLCASSIMIRVRGIGGELFFGEGSRLTVL.

The rearrangement links TRBV28 to TRBJ2-7; a weak D match, TRBD1 (5 bases). This CDR3 spans 13 amino acids. Looked up from germline, CDR1 is MDHEN and CDR2 is SYDVKM. V shed 5 bases and J shed 3 bases, with 11 bases lying between them. CDR3 sequence: CASSPIDSYEQYF. CDR3 in DNA: TGTGCCAGCAGTCCGATCGACAGCTACGAGCAGTACTTC.

CDR3 in DNA: TGTGCCAGCTTTGGGGCGGATTTAGCTAACTATGGCTACACCTTC. Translating it yields CASFGADLANYGYTF. The chain carries TRBV7-9 and TRBJ1-2, with D possibly matching TRBD1 (5 bases). The CDR3 runs to 15 residues. Trimming stripped 8 bases from V and 0 bases from J, with 16 bases between. Germline lookup yields CDR1 SEHNR and CDR2 FQNEAQ (reference sequence). Filled out from reference TRBV7-9 and TRBJ1-2, the complete variable domain reads DTGVSQNPRHKITKRGQNVTFRCDPISEHNRLYWYRQTLGQGPEFLTYFQNEAQLEKSRLLSDRFSAERPKGSFSTLEIQRTEQGDSAMYLCASFGADLANYGYTFGSGTRLTVV.